This entry lists 10 T cell receptor beta chains sequenced from one sample in a study of cytomegalovirus exposure and HLA in healthy donors. The primer mix had 60 Vbeta and 13 Jbeta primers. This table comes from immunoSEQ multiplex PCR, and its TCRdb copy is limited to in-frame clones, with some not included. The sample shows fewer than 250,000 clones, nearly 80% of them seen only once. Sequencing input: PBMCs. The receptors derive from a male donor in good health and CMV-seronegative.

This chain uses TRBV7-2 with TRBJ2-1, with a tentative D call TRBD1 (7 bases). The CDR3 covers 15 residues. V lost 7 bases to trimming and J lost 4 bases, with 17 bases between them. The germline V gene has CDR1 SGHTA and CDR2 FQGNSA. DNA for the CDR3: TGTGCCAGCATCCCTGGAGGGGGCCGTTACAATGAGCAGTTCTTC. Protein sequence: CASIPGGGRYNEQFF.

This clone was observed a handful of times. CDR3 amino acids: CATSFDRGTYEQYF. Written as DNA, the CDR3 is TGTGCCACCAGCTTTGACAGGGGAACCTACGAGCAGTACTTC. V is TRBV15 and J is TRBJ2-7, with TRBD1 matching 8 bases. With 5 bases clipped from V and 2 bases from J, the junction kept 5 bases outside the gene matches. The CDR3 is made up of 14 amino acids. Germline V lookup: CDR1 LNHNV, CDR2 YYDKDF (reference sequence). The variable domain in full, with the rest retrieved from reference TRBV15 and TRBJ2-7, is DAMVIQNPRYQVTQFGKPVTLSCSQTLNHNVMYWYQQKSSQAPKLLFHYYDKDFNNEADTPDNFQSRRPNTSFCFLDIRSPGLGDTAMYLCATSFDRGTYEQYFGPGTRLTVT.

This clone has more than one count but fewer than ten. V usage is TRBV5-6 and J usage is TRBJ2-2; D possibly corresponds to TRBD1 (6 bases). Germline V gives CDR1 SGHDT, CDR2 YYEEEE. With 2 bases removed from V and 4 bases from J, the gap between germline ends came to 15 bases. The CDR3 totals 16 residues. For the CDR3, the DNA is TGTGCCAGCAGCTTCATGGGGGCCGGTGGCACCGGGGAGCTGTTTTTT. This codes for CASSFMGAGGTGELFF.

The chain is built from TRBV27 and TRBJ2-2; D may be TRBD1 (5 bases). This CDR3 has 15 amino acids. Per germline, CDR1 MNHEY and CDR2 SMNVEV (reference sequence). Trimming took off 5 bases at V and 0 bases at J, with 10 bases between the two ends. The CDR3 spells CASSPGQANTGELFF. The CDR3 DNA follows: TGTGCCAGCAGTCCCGGACAAGCGAACACCGGGGAGCTGTTTTTT.

J is TRBJ2-3 and V is TRBV7-3; tentative D call: TRBD2 (6 bases). V lost 6 bases to trimming and J lost 0 bases, with 16 bases between them. The germline gives CDR1 SGHTA, CDR2 FQGTGA. This CDR3 region has 16 residues. CDR3 bases: TGTGCCAGCAGGAGACCCGGGACTCCAAGCACAGATACGCAGTATTTT. This codes for CASRRPGTPSTDTQYF.

V usage is TRBV19 and J usage is TRBJ1-1; D uncertain. Trimming stripped 10 bases from V and 0 bases from J, with 12 bases between. CDR1 is LNHDA and CDR2 is SQIVND in the germline V gene (reference sequence). The CDR3 is 13 amino acids. The CDR3 nucleotides are TGTGCCACCCGGGGTCTCATGAACACTGAAGCTTTCTTT. Translation: CATRGLMNTEAFF.

This chain links TRBV18 with TRBJ1-1; 9 nucleotides match TRBD1. The germline gives CDR1 KGHSH, CDR2 LQKENI. The junction had 3 bases not matched to a gene; V was cut back by 3 bases and J by 7 bases. This CDR3 comprises 13 residues. The CDR3 bases are TGTGCCAGCTCACCGGGGACAGGGAATGAAGCTTTCTTT. This translates into CASSPGTGNEAFF. Together with reference TRBV18 and TRBJ1-1, the CDR3 gives the full variable domain: NAGVMQNPRHLVRRRGQEARLRCSPMKGHSHVYWYRQLPEEGLKFMVYLQKENIIDESGMPKERFSAEFPKEGPSILRIQQVVRGDSAAYFCASSPGTGNEAFFGQGTRLTVV.

The V gene is TRBV7-9, the J gene TRBJ2-7, with TRBD1 matching over 8 bases. There are 16 residues in the CDR3. J was trimmed by 0 bases and V by 6 bases; bases with no gene match: 10. The germline gives CDR1 SEHNR, CDR2 FQNEAQ (reference sequence). In DNA, the CDR3 is TGTGCCAGCAGTACCTCCGGACAGGGTTACTCCTACGAGCAGTACTTC. It translates to CASSTSGQGYSYEQYF.

The V and J genes are TRBV4-2 and TRBJ2-2; 9 positions agree with TRBD1. CDR3 length: 16 amino acids. Germline loops: CDR1 LGHNA, CDR2 YNFKEQ. Losses at the gene ends were 5 bases for V and 2 bases for J; bases not matched to a gene: 6. This chain's CDR3 is CASSSGTGTNTGELFF. CDR3 sequence (DNA): TGTGCCAGCAGCTCCGGGACAGGGACCAACACCGGGGAGCTGTTTTTT.

The chain employs TRBV14 and TRBJ2-1; D is uncertain. CDR3 size: 16 residues. V was trimmed by 0 bases and J by 0 bases, leaving 9 bases between them. Germline CDR1 and CDR2: SGHDN and FVKESK. The CDR3 sequence: CASSQERLASYNEQFF. The CDR3 nucleotides are TGTGCCAGCAGCCAAGAGAGGTTGGCCTCCTACAATGAGCAGTTCTTC.